One T cell receptor beta chain is described in this entry. It lacks a known antigen. Within one base of it there is no much larger clone, and no base qualities were kept. The CDR3 numbers 15 residues from cysteine through phenylalanine. The kept DNA is CDR3 alone, 45 bases in frame from the first base. In the germline V gene, CDR1 corresponds to SGHTA and CDR2 to FQGNSA. Relative to germline, V is missing 8 bases and J is missing 2 bases, with 9 bases of the junction outside any gene match. This sample is drawn from a study of blood T cell repertoires in COVID-19 (dated by TCRdb to 2019 to 2021). General notes on the study: Samples from collaborators originated in the United States, Italy and Spain and spanned both the acute and convalescent phases of COVID-19. The material from the prospective study consisted of cDNA or gDNA derived from T cells, B-cell-depleted T cells, or PBMCs. Deeply sampled blood TCRbeta repertoires from subjects exposed to, actively infected with, or recovered from COVID-19 were included in the dataset. A freely available public database, intended as a resource for researchers studying the immune response to SARS-CoV-2, is where the repertoires were released. The samples were drawn from two sources: the first 160 participants of the ongoing ImmuneRACE study, and 1,200 or so subjects contributed by 6 global collaborators. The sample metadata nearly always contained a de-identified subject ID, COVID-19 status, age in years and sex. Where available, HLA class I and class II types were taken from metadata supplied by the sample provider and were not determined by assay-based typing. Here is what the overall study found, with its caveats: How much clinical and demographic metadata was included differed by source and by participant, and the metadata was provided uncurated.

TCRbeta CDR3 regions were amplified from genomic DNA by means of the immunoSEQ Assay, a bias-controlled multiplex PCR. The authors' pipeline ran thus. The number of nucleated cells in each sample was estimated from the amplification of reference gene primers within the assay. To quantify the absolute abundance of each unique TCRbeta CDR3 rearrangement, sequence reads were collapsed and filtered. For each sample, productive Simpson clonality was calculated as the square root of Simpson's diversity index across productive rearrangements. TCRdb took over this immuneACCESS table, retaining in-frame rearrangements with V and J assigned. Such tables are incomplete; in checked studies, under half of the missing clones stem from an unresolved V gene, and the remainder is unexplained. V and J calls and clone size come straight from that table; D and trimming were deduced from the DNA. This sample lists hundreds of thousands of clones; about 85% were detected once. The top ten clonotypes cover roughly 2.5% of the sample.

In the prospective study, participants were about 18 to 89 years old, resided in 25 or so geographic areas of the United States, and were enrolled through a virtual design. To assign participants to cohorts, the prospective study relied on clinical history that participants themselves reported in a screening survey and a study questionnaire. ImmuneRACE Cohort 3 recovered participants were defined by two consecutive negative NP/OP PCR tests, healthcare professional clearance, or symptom resolution. In the prospective study, mobile phlebotomists collected whole blood, serum and a nasopharyngeal or oropharyngeal swab from each participant. Additional blood draws and questionnaires over an approximately two-month period could optionally be provided by prospective study participants. Before DNA extraction, blood samples from the prospective study were shipped at room temperature or frozen.

The sample comprised PBMCs or T cells enriched from blood (not recorded which). The TCR comes from a woman aged 50 to 60 who had recovered from COVID-19. The rearranged chain carries TRBV7-2 and TRBJ1-5; 7 central bases correspond to TRBD1. The CDR3 protein: CASQENRGGNQPQHF. The DNA reads as follows: TGTGCCAGCCAGGAAAACAGGGGAGGCAATCAGCCCCAGCATTTT.